Detailed here is one T cell receptor beta chain. Measured with immunoSEQ multiplex PCR; TCRdb has only the in-frame clones, and not every one. The data contain 100,000 or so clones, almost 80% of them seen just once; the ten biggest clones take up under 35%. These data come from a study of blood T cell repertoires in COVID-19. About the research overall: In each case, the material was cDNA or gDNA derived from T cells, B-cell-depleted T cells, or PBMCs.

V was pared by 1 base and J by 2 bases, with 10 bases between. CDR1 is LGHDT and CDR2 is YNNKEL in the germline V gene (reference sequence). The CDR3 loop spans 15 amino acids. What was sequenced was peripheral blood. The chain employs TRBV3-1 (or the pseudogene TRBV3-2) and TRBJ2-3; tentative D call: TRBD1 (6 bases). This clonotype originated in a man in his 70s with active or convalescent COVID-19. CDR3 region: CASSQAGQITDTQYF. The CDR3 nucleotides read TGTGCCAGCAGCCAAGCCGGACAGATCACAGATACGCAGTATTTT.